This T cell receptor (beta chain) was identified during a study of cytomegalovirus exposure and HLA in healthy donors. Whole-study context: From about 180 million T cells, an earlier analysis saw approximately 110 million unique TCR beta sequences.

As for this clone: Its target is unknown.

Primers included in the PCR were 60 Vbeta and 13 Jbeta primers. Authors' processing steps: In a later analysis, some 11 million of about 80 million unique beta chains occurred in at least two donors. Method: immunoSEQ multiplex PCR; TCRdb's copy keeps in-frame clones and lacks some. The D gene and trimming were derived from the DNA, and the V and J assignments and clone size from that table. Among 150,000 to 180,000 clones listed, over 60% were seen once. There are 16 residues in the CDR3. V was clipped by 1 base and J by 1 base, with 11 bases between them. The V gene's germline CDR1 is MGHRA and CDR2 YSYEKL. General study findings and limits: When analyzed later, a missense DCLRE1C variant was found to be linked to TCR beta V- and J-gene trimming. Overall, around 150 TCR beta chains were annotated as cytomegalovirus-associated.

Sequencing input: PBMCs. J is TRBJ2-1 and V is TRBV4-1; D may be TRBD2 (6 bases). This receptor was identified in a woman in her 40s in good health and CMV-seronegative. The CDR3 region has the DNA TGCGCCAGCAGCCAAGTAGGGAGGAGGTCCTACAATGAGCAGTTCTTC. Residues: CASSQVGRRSYNEQFF.